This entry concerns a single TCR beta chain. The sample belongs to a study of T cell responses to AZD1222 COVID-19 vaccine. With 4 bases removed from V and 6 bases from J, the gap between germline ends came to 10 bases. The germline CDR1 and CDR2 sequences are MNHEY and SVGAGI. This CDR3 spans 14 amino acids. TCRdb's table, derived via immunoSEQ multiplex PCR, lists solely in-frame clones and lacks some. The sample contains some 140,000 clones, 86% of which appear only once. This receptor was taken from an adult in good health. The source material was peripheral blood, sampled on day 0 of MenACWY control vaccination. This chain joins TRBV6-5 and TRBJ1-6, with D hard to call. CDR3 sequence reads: CASSFARSNSPLHF. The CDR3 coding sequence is TGTGCCAGCAGTTTCGCCAGGAGTAATTCACCCCTCCACTTT.